The 19 T cell receptor beta chains given below trace back to one sample, sequenced in a study of shared clonotypes between healthy human individuals. Naive CD8 cells lacked CD45RO and underwent positive selection for CCR7, leaving out terminally differentiated effector memory CD45RA+ cells. Assay: immunoSEQ multiplex PCR; the TCRdb copy retains only in-frame clones and omits some. The sample comprises millions of clones, about 95% of which are singletons, and about 1.1% rests with the top ten. The sequencing sample was made of naive CD8+ T cells sorted from blood. The receptors stem from a man between 18 and 29 years old in good health.

This clone was detected once. The V gene is TRBV2, the J gene TRBJ2-3, with 10 bases lining up with TRBD1. Germline values: CDR1 SNHLY, CDR2 FYNNEI. J gave up 5 bases and V 6 bases, and 8 bases lay outside the gene matches. The CDR3 is made up of 15 amino acids. The DNA for the CDR3 is TGTGCCAGCAGCTTGGGACAGGGGTTGGGAGATACGCAGTATTTT. This sequence encodes CASSLGQGLGDTQYF.

CDR3 region: CASSEFLPAGGAFF. In DNA form, the CDR3 reads TGTGCCAGCAGTGAATTTCTACCCGCAGGAGGAGCTTTCTTT. The V and J genes are TRBV25-1 and TRBJ1-1; D remains unclear. This CDR3 is 14 amino acids long. Trimming shortened V by 1 base and J by 10 bases, and 16 bases separated the two germline ends. The germline gives CDR1 MGHDK, CDR2 SYGVNS.

The chain combines TRBV11-2 with TRBJ2-7; TRBD1 might be the D (5 bases). The CDR3 spans 11 residues. Trimming removed 8 bases from V and 5 bases from J, with 10 bases in between. Germline CDR1 reads SGHAT; CDR2 reads FQNNGV. The CDR3 DNA reads TGTGCCAGCGGCAGGGCGAACGAGCAGTACTTC. Protein product: CASGRANEQYF.

This clone was found once. The J gene is TRBJ1-2, the V gene TRBV7-9, with D unclear. CDR3 length equals 16 residues. Germline CDR1 reads SEHNR; CDR2 reads FQNEAQ (reference sequence). Trimming pared 3 bases from V and 3 bases from J, leaving 17 bases between. The CDR3 bases are TGTGCCAGCAGCTTGACCCTGGACGGCCCATACTATGGCTACACCTTC. As protein: CASSLTLDGPYYGYTF.

The J gene is TRBJ1-5, the V gene TRBV7-9; D remains unclear. With 5 bases removed from V and 0 bases from J, the gap between germline ends came to 11 bases. There are 15 residues in the CDR3. CDR1 and CDR2 (germline): SEHNR, FQNEAQ (reference sequence). DNA of the CDR3: TGTGCCAGCAGCCCAGGAGGGAATAGCAATCAGCCCCAGCATTTT. Amino acids: CASSPGGNSNQPQHF.

A single count supports this clone. The rearrangement joins TRBV27 to TRBJ2-7, with 7 bases matching TRBD2. The V gene end was trimmed by 3 bases and the J gene end by 5 bases; junction bases not matched to a gene: 16. The V gene's germline CDR1 is MNHEY and CDR2 SMNVEV (reference sequence). This CDR3 is built from 17 residues. The CDR3 reads CASSLGGTPVVVDEQYF. CDR3 DNA: TGTGCCAGCAGTTTGGGGGGGACTCCCGTCGTGGTGGACGAGCAGTACTTC.

A word on this clone: The same CDR3 arises from other DNA sequences in this sample as well. CDR3 protein: CASSGTVNYGYTF. The CDR3 coding sequence is TGTGCCAGCAGCGGTACAGTTAACTATGGCTACACCTTC. The chain has TRBV9 and TRBJ1-2; D is uncertain. The V gene lost 3 bases and the J gene lost 1 base, with 7 bases spanning the gap. Looked up from germline, CDR1 is SGDLS and CDR2 is YYNGEE. This CDR3 has 13 residues.

The chain recombines TRBV9 with TRBJ2-7; possibly TRBD1 or TRBD2 for D (5 bases each). Germline V gives CDR1 SGDLS, CDR2 YYNGEE. The ends were cut back, 4 bases at V and 0 bases at J, with 14 bases in the middle. CDR3 length equals 15 residues. Here the CDR3 reads CASSPTVGSSYEQYF. The CDR3 coding sequence is TGTGCCAGCAGCCCGACAGTAGGGAGCTCCTACGAGCAGTACTTC. The full variable domain, with the rest looked up from reference TRBV9 and TRBJ2-7, is DSGVTQTPKHLITATGQRVTLRCSPRSGDLSVYWYQQSLDQGLQFLIQYYNGEERAKGNILERFSAQQFPDLHSELNLSSLELGDSALYFCASSPTVGSSYEQYFGPGTRLTVT.

The V and J genes are TRBV15 and TRBJ2-7, with D tentatively TRBD1 (6 bases). V gave up 9 bases and J gave up 9 bases, with 18 bases separating them. The CDR3 runs 12 residues. Germline lookup yields CDR1 LNHNV and CDR2 YYDKDF (reference sequence). The CDR3 coding sequence is TGTGCCACTGGGGACATGGGAGAAAGGCAGTACTTC. This sequence encodes CATGDMGERQYF.

The chain carries TRBV1 and TRBJ2-7; the table gives TRBD1 as D, unverified against the DNA. TRBV1 is a pseudogene. The CDR3 extends over 12 amino acids. The CDR3 sequence is CTSTGQFYEQYF. The CDR3 DNA is TGCACCAGCACGGGACAGTTCTACGAGCAGTACTTC.

About this clone itself: Other DNA sequences in this specimen translate into the identical CDR3. V gene TRBV7-2 combines with J gene TRBJ2-7, with D possibly matching TRBD1 (5 bases). The CDR3 runs 13 residues. Germline V lookup: CDR1 SGHTA, CDR2 FQGNSA. V lost 4 bases to trimming and J lost 0 bases, with 7 bases between them. The CDR3 reads CASSSGASYEQYF. The CDR3 DNA is TGTGCCAGCAGCTCTGGGGCCTCCTACGAGCAGTACTTC.

V and J are TRBV7-9 and TRBJ1-5; D is possibly TRBD1 (5 bases). From germline, CDR1 is SEHNR and CDR2 FQNEAQ (reference sequence). The CDR3 is 17 residues long. V was clipped by 4 bases and J by 5 bases, with 21 bases between them. CDR3 DNA: TGTGCCAGCAGCTCCTCGACCGGCGGACAACTATATCAGCCCCAGCATTTT. Translated: CASSSSTGGQLYQPQHF.

As to this clone: This same CDR3 is encoded by further DNA sequences in the sample. This chain connects TRBV5-1 to TRBJ2-7; TRBD1 aligns across 10 bases. Per the germline V gene, CDR1 is SGHRS and CDR2 is YFSETQ. J gave up 4 bases and V 1 base, and 5 bases lay outside the gene matches. This CDR3 has 15 amino acids. CDR3 sequence (DNA): TGCGCCAGCAGCTTGCGCGGGACAGGGGCGTACGAGCAGTACTTC. Its translation: CASSLRGTGAYEQYF.

The chain recombines TRBV11-2 with TRBJ2-3; 13 positions agree with TRBD2. The CDR3 extends over 18 amino acids. The germline CDR1 and CDR2 sequences are SGHAT and FQNNGV. Unmatched junction bases numbered 7, after V lost 0 bases and J lost 4 bases. CDR3 in DNA: TGTGCCAGCAGCTTAGATCCCACTAGCGGGGGGGTTCCAGATACGCAGTATTTT. This codes for CASSLDPTSGGVPDTQYF.

The V call is TRBV6-6, the J call TRBJ1-3; D call uncertain. The V end was cut by 5 bases, the J end by 4 bases, with 12 bases between. CDR1 and CDR2 (germline): MNHNY, SVGAGI (reference sequence). The CDR3 runs 14 residues. This CDR3 is CASSPREGGNTIYF. CDR3 bases: TGTGCCAGCAGTCCCCGGGAGGGAGGAAACACCATATATTTT.

V is TRBV14 and J is TRBJ2-2; no firm D call. The CDR3 runs to 12 residues. Per the germline V gene, CDR1 is SGHDN and CDR2 is FVKESK. V lost 1 base, J lost 12 bases, and 9 bases lay in between. The CDR3: CASSQGGVKLFF. The CDR3 DNA reads TGTGCCAGCAGCCAAGGGGGTGTTAAGCTGTTTTTT.

The rearrangement joins TRBV2 to TRBJ1-2; 7 bases fit TRBD1. The CDR3 is made up of 14 amino acids. The germline gives CDR1 SNHLY, CDR2 FYNNEI. Trimming at V came to 8 bases and at J to 2 bases, leaving 8 bases not matched to a gene. The CDR3 coding sequence is TGTGCCAGCTTCTTTAAGACAGGGAACTATGGCTACACCTTC. Its protein product is CASFFKTGNYGYTF. The complete variable domain, with remaining parts taken from reference TRBV2 and TRBJ1-2, reads EPEVTQTPSHQVTQMGQEVILRCVPISNHLYFYWYRQILGQKVEFLVSFYNNEISEKSEIFDDQFSVERPDGSNFTLKIRSTKLEDSAMYFCASFFKTGNYGYTFGSGTRLTVV.

This chain connects TRBV30 to TRBJ2-7, with 9 bases identical to TRBD1. This CDR3 is built from 12 residues. CDR1 and CDR2 (germline): GTSNPN, SVGIG (reference sequence). Trimming removed 5 bases from V and 6 bases from J; junction bases left unmatched: 5. The DNA of the CDR3 is TGTGCCTGGCGGCCGACAGGGGGCGAGCAGTACTTC. Translation gives CAWRPTGGEQYF.

The V and J genes are TRBV9 and TRBJ2-7; 9 bases fit TRBD1. Germline-derived CDR1 and CDR2 are SGDLS and YYNGEE. V was clipped by 3 bases and J by 6 bases; unmatched bases: 4. The CDR3 contains 13 residues. The CDR3 spells CASSGTGDGEQYF. In DNA, the CDR3 is TGTGCCAGCAGCGGGACAGGGGATGGCGAGCAGTACTTC.